The 17 T cell receptor beta chains listed next were all sequenced from one sample in a study of blood T cell repertoires in COVID-19. Sequencing was performed with immunoSEQ multiplex PCR; in TCRdb, only in-frame clones are kept and a portion is missing. In the table there are 130,000 to 150,000 clones, about 80% of which are singletons. The sample comprised peripheral blood. These TCRs come from a woman at least 80 years old with acute or convalescent COVID-19.

The chain carries TRBV4-1 and TRBJ1-5; 7 bases align to TRBD1. The germline V gene has CDR1 MGHRA and CDR2 YSYEKL. CDR3 length equals 14 residues. The junction had 2 bases not matched to a gene; V was cut back by 4 bases and J by 2 bases. The CDR3: CASSRGQGNQPQHF. CDR3 nucleotide sequence: TGCGCCAGCAGCCGAGGACAGGGCAATCAGCCCCAGCATTTT.

The CDR3 DNA is TGTGCCAGCAGTCCCCCCGGGACTGAAGTCACAGATACGCAGTATTTT. It is translated as CASSPPGTEVTDTQYF. The genes are TRBV27 and TRBJ2-3, with D perhaps matching TRBD2 (6 bases). The CDR3 contains 16 residues. The germline V and J ends were trimmed by 5 bases and 2 bases, with 17 bases remaining between them. Germline V gives CDR1 MNHEY, CDR2 SMNVEV (reference sequence).

This sequence joins TRBV6-2 or TRBV6-3 and TRBJ1-1, with D possibly matching TRBD1 (6 bases). The germline V and J ends were trimmed by 4 bases and 5 bases, with 17 bases remaining between them. Germline V gene lookup returns CDR1 MNHEY and CDR2 SVGEGT. The CDR3 runs to 15 residues. CDR3 sequence reads: CASSSPKGQKTEAFF. CDR3 DNA: TGTGCCAGCAGTTCTCCGAAAGGACAGAAGACTGAAGCTTTCTTT.

The V gene is TRBV18, the J gene TRBJ2-6; D remains ambiguous. This CDR3 has 15 amino acids. CDR1 KGHSH and CDR2 LQKENI come from the germline V gene. With 2 bases removed from V and 3 bases from J, the gap between germline ends came to 8 bases. The CDR3 DNA reads TGTGCCAGCTCACCAGGTTCAGGTGGGGCCAACGTCCTGACTTTC. Residues: CASSPGSGGANVLTF.

The chain uses TRBV3-1 (or the pseudogene TRBV3-2) and TRBJ2-3; 10 bases line up with TRBD2. The germline V gene has CDR1 LGHDT and CDR2 YNNKEL (reference sequence). The CDR3 sequence is 14 residues long. J lost 1 base, V lost 8 bases, and 3 bases had no gene match. The CDR3 sequence is CASETSGGTDTQYF. Written as DNA, the CDR3 is TGTGCCAGCGAAACTAGCGGGGGCACAGATACGCAGTATTTT.

The V and J genes are TRBV10-3 and TRBJ2-5; D is ambiguous. CDR3 length: 12 residues. V dropped 6 bases and J dropped 0 bases, with 5 bases sitting between them. Germline V gene lookup returns CDR1 ENHRY and CDR2 SYGVKD. The CDR3 protein is CAISRDQETQYF. In nucleotides, the CDR3 is TGTGCCATCAGCCGGGACCAAGAGACCCAGTACTTC.

The chain is built from TRBV3-1 (or the pseudogene TRBV3-2) and TRBJ1-5; TRBD1 matches 8 bases. The V and J ends lost 5 bases and 7 bases, in that order; junction bases with no gene match: 7. CDR1 and CDR2 from the germline V gene are LGHDT and YNNKEL (reference sequence). The CDR3 is made up of 14 amino acids. The CDR3 reads CASSGQGVLQPQHF. The DNA for the CDR3 is TGTGCCAGCAGCGGACAGGGTGTATTACAGCCCCAGCATTTT.

The chain joins TRBV6-6 to TRBJ1-2; TRBD1 matches at 11 bases. V lost 6 bases, J lost 7 bases, and 10 bases stayed unmatched. Germline V gene lookup returns CDR1 MNHNY and CDR2 SVGAGI (reference sequence). There are 15 residues in the CDR3. CDR3 nucleotides: TGTGCCAGCAGCCGCCCGGGACAGGGGGAGGGTGGCTACACCTTC. It translates to CASSRPGQGEGGYTF.

CDR3 amino acids: CASLLQGGSPLHF. The CDR3 nucleotides are TGTGCCAGCCTCCTACAGGGTGGTTCACCCCTCCACTTT. The chain has TRBV30 and TRBJ1-6; a weak D match, TRBD1 (6 bases). CDR1 and CDR2 (germline): GTSNPN, SVGIG (reference sequence). Trimming pared 8 bases from V and 9 bases from J, leaving 17 bases between. The CDR3 is made up of 13 amino acids.

The genes are TRBV7-8 and TRBJ1-2, with TRBD1 identical over 7 bases. With V trimmed by 5 bases and J by 0 bases, 9 bases remained unmatched. CDR3 length: 16 amino acids. The germline CDR1 and CDR2 sequences are SGHVS and FQNEAQ. DNA for the CDR3: TGTGCCAGCAGCCGACAGGGTCTATTAGCTAACTATGGCTACACCTTC. It codes for CASSRQGLLANYGYTF. Using reference TRBV7-8 and TRBJ1-2 for the parts outside the CDR3, the full variable domain is GAGVSQSPRYKVAKRGQDVALRCDPISGHVSLFWYQQALGQGPEFLTYFQNEAQLDKSGLPSDRFFAERPEGSVSTLKIQRTQQEDSAVYLCASSRQGLLANYGYTFGSGTRLTVV.

The rearrangement uses TRBV5-1 and TRBJ1-2, with 8 bases identical to TRBD1. Germline V CDR1 and CDR2: SGHRS, YFSETQ. The CDR3 totals 14 residues. The trim removed 1 base at V and 8 bases at J, leaving 7 bases unmatched. CDR3: CASSLIGQGSGYTF. The CDR3 bases are TGCGCCAGCAGCTTGATCGGACAGGGTTCAGGCTACACCTTC. Combining the CDR3 with reference TRBV5-1 and TRBJ1-2 gives the whole variable domain KAGVTQTPRYLIKTRGQQVTLSCSPISGHRSVSWYQQTPGQGLQFLFEYFSETQRNKGNFPGRFSGRQFSNSRSEMNVSTLELGDSALYLCASSLIGQGSGYTFGSGTRLTVV.

This chain connects TRBV5-4 to TRBJ1-2; D gene ambiguous. The ends were cut back, 2 bases at V and 1 base at J, with 3 bases in the middle. The CDR3 runs 12 residues. Germline V gene sequence: CDR1 SGHNT, CDR2 YYREEE (reference sequence). The CDR3 DNA sequence: TGTGCCAGCAGCTTCAATAACTATGGCTACACCTTC. Translating gives CASSFNNYGYTF.

The rearrangement links TRBV19 to TRBJ2-7; 8 bases match TRBD1. Looked up from germline, CDR1 is LNHDA and CDR2 is SQIVND (reference sequence). The trim removed 6 bases at V and 2 bases at J, leaving 6 bases unmatched. The CDR3 spans 14 residues. Here the CDR3 reads CASRPGQATYEQYF. CDR3 nucleotide sequence: TGTGCCAGTAGGCCGGGACAGGCCACCTACGAGCAGTACTTC.

J is TRBJ1-1 and V is TRBV12-5, with 12 bases lining up with TRBD1. Germline trimming cut 4 bases from V and 6 bases from J; bases unmatched to any gene: 9. Germline CDR1 is LGHNT and CDR2 is FRNRAP. The length of the CDR3 is 16 residues. DNA for the CDR3: TGTGCTAGTGGTTACGGGACAGGGGGCGCAGGGGCTGAAGCTTTCTTT. Translating it yields CASGYGTGGAGAEAFF.

This chain's CDR3 is CAIDRVTGTDTQYF. The CDR3, as DNA: TGTGCCATCGACAGGGTCACGGGCACAGATACGCAGTATTTT. The rearrangement links TRBV7-9 to TRBJ2-3; 7 bases align to TRBD1. Germline lookup yields CDR1 SEHNR and CDR2 FQNEAQ (reference sequence). The CDR3 is made up of 14 amino acids. With 10 bases clipped from V and 1 base from J, the junction kept 8 bases outside the gene matches.

The J gene is TRBJ1-1, the V gene TRBV7-9, with D perhaps matching TRBD1 (6 bases). The CDR3 covers 15 residues. Germline V gene data show CDR1 as SEHNR and CDR2 as FQNEAQ (reference sequence). With 1 base removed from V and 6 bases from J, the gap between germline ends came to 15 bases. CDR3 coding DNA: TGTGCCAGCAGCTTAGGAGGGGGTCTTCTTGCTGAAGCTTTCTTT. This translates into CASSLGGGLLAEAFF.

This chain uses TRBV10-3 with TRBJ2-6; 11 positions agree with TRBD1. The CDR3 has 19 amino acids. CDR1 and CDR2 from the germline V gene are ENHRY and SYGVKD. V trimming: 3 bases; J trimming: 3 bases; junction bases outside the gene matches: 10. The DNA for the CDR3 is TGTGCCATCAGTGAAGATGGACAGGGGGCTCGGTTTGGGGCCAACGTCCTGACTTTC. This gives the protein CAISEDGQGARFGANVLTF.